Included here is one T cell receptor beta chain sequence, with context. The sample comes from a study of blood T cell repertoires in COVID-19. The overall study: Samples taken during acute and convalescent COVID-19 were collected in the United States, Italy and Spain. T cells, B-cell-depleted T cells, or PBMCs supplied cDNA or gDNA.

How the authors handled the data: How many nucleated cells were present was estimated from reference gene primer amplification. Clones were read by immunoSEQ multiplex PCR, and TCRdb kept only the in-frame ones, dropping some. Clonal size and the V and J genes are those of that table, whereas D and trimming came from the DNA. This sample has about 180,000 clones, with around four fifths found just once. Trimming cost V 4 bases and J 4 bases; bases outside gene matches: 11. The CDR3 totals 17 residues. The germline CDR1 and CDR2 sequences are LGHNA and YNFKEQ. This clonotype originated in a woman aged 60-75 years with acute or convalescent COVID-19. The chain couples TRBV4-2 to TRBJ2-5; 11 nucleotides line up with TRBD2. The sequenced sample was peripheral blood. CDR3 bases: TGTGCCAGCAGCCTCGTCGGGACTAGCGGTTCGGGAGAGACCCAGTACTTC. It is translated as CASSLVGTSGSGETQYF.